The rows below give T cell receptor beta chains drawn from one sample of a study of technical replicates of blood from a few donors. This table comes from immunoSEQ multiplex PCR, and its TCRdb copy is limited to in-frame clones, with some not included. Of 80,000 or so clones listed, roughly 77% were seen once; the top ten hold around 4%. The sample comprised PBMCs. Every receptor here comes from a human donor in good health. Some clones in this sample may be carry-over from other donors' samples. The CDR3 runs from the conserved cysteine through the conserved F or W. A D gene is named only where the DNA matches it firmly. Not all rows give a size; the values are once, few, many and, for expanded clones, a class.

clone size	D gene	J gene	V gene	CDR3 protein	CDR3 DNA
-	TRBD1	TRBJ2-5	TRBV6-5	CASSPRTGAETQYF	TGTGCCAGCAGTCCGAGGACAGGGGCCGAGACCCAGTACTTC
-	-	TRBJ2-3	TRBV30	CAWSIRGTQYF	TGTGCCTGGAGTATCAGGGGTACGCAGTATTTT
-	TRBD2	TRBJ2-3	TRBV6-5	CASRLAGGPGDTQYF	TGTGCCAGCAGACTAGCGGGAGGGCCTGGAGATACGCAGTATTTT
-	-	TRBJ1-2	TRBV13	CASSLEPQGYTF	TGTGCCAGCAGCTTAGAGCCACAGGGCTACACCTTC
-	-	TRBJ2-1	TRBV19	CASSIRLAGNNEQFF	TGTGCCAGTAGTATCCGTCTAGCTGGCAACAATGAGCAGTTCTTC
once	-	TRBJ2-1	TRBV7-3	CASSSTGTHYNEQFF	TGTGCCAGCAGCTCTACCGGGACACATTACAATGAGCAGTTCTTC
once	TRBD1	TRBJ2-7	TRBV30	CAWSVPGGGEQYF	TGTGCCTGGAGTGTACCAGGGGGCGGCGAGCAGTACTTC
once	-	TRBJ1-2	TRBV5-5	CASSLDSNYGYTF	TGTGCCAGCAGCTTGGACAGTAACTATGGCTACACCTTC
-	TRBD2	TRBJ2-7	TRBV9	CASSVAGGRANEQYF	TGTGCCAGCAGCGTAGCTGGCGGGAGGGCCAACGAGCAGTACTTC
-	TRBD1	TRBJ1-6	TRBV7-6	CASSETGNSYNSPLHF	TGTGCCAGCAGCGAGACAGGGAACTCCTATAATTCACCCCTCCACTTT
-	TRBD1	TRBJ1-5	TRBV7-9	CASSNTGGSQPQHF	TGTGCCAGCAGCAATACAGGGGGGAGTCAGCCCCAGCATTTT
-	-	TRBJ2-5	TRBV4-2	CASSQDLGTQYF	TGTGCCAGCAGCCAAGATCTAGGGACCCAGTACTTC
-	-	TRBJ2-1	TRBV21-1	CASSALLAGGSYNEQFF	TGTGCCAGCAGCGCCTTACTAGCGGGGGGCTCCTACAATGAGCAGTTCTTC
-	-	TRBJ1-5	TRBV4-3	CASSLTQGYDQPQHF	TGCGCCAGCAGCCTTACACAGGGTTATGATCAGCCCCAGCATTTT
-	TRBD2	TRBJ2-7	TRBV10-3	CAISEASGVPYEQYF	TGTGCCATCAGTGAGGCTAGCGGGGTCCCCTACGAGCAGTACTTC
once	TRBD1	TRBJ2-7	TRBV18	CASSPTRRQGPGEQYF	TGTGCCAGCTCACCAACCCGCCGACAGGGTCCCGGGGAGCAGTACTTC
-	TRBD1	TRBJ1-2	TRBV7-9	CASRDPGQGFGGYTF	TGTGCCAGCAGAGACCCGGGACAGGGATTTGGGGGCTACACCTTC
few	TRBD2	TRBJ2-5	TRBV30	CAWNRDYQETQYF	TGTGCCTGGAACCGGGACTATCAAGAGACCCAGTACTTC
-	-	TRBJ1-2	TRBV6-4	CASSEGSGLKGYTF	TGTGCCAGCAGTGAAGGTTCAGGGTTGAAGGGCTACACCTTC
-	TRBD2	TRBJ2-1	TRBV4-3	CASSQVERDSNEQFF	TGCGCCAGCAGCCAAGTTGAGCGGGATAGCAATGAGCAGTTCTTC
-	TRBD2	TRBJ2-1	TRBV19	CASSIGLAGVGYNEQFF	TGTGCCAGTAGTATAGGACTAGCGGGAGTAGGGTACAATGAGCAGTTCTTC
once	-	TRBJ2-7	TRBV7-9	CASSLNSYEQYF	TGTGCCAGCAGCTTAAACAGCTACGAGCAGTACTTC
-	-	TRBJ2-3	TRBV7-8	CASSLDSRGTQYF	TGTGCCAGCAGCTTGGACTCCCGGGGTACGCAGTATTTT
-	-	TRBJ1-2	TRBV7-2	CASSKGRDKGYTF	TGTGCCAGTAGCAAAGGGAGGGATAAGGGCTACACCTTC
-	TRBD2	TRBJ2-5	TRBV11-1	CASSLTSGGETQYF	TGTGCCAGCAGCTTAACCAGCGGGGGAGAGACCCAGTACTTC
few	TRBD2	TRBJ2-1	TRBV10-3	CAISDPRTSGKNNEQFF	TGTGCCATCAGTGACCCACGGACTAGCGGGAAAAACAATGAGCAGTTCTTC
-	TRBD2	TRBJ2-1	TRBV5-1	CASSPAGLDNEQFF	TGCGCCAGCAGCCCAGCGGGGCTTGACAATGAGCAGTTCTTC
-	TRBD2	TRBJ2-7	TRBV5-4	CASSLVAASGRYEQYF	TGTGCCAGCAGCTTGGTAGCGGCTAGCGGGCGTTACGAGCAGTACTTC
-	TRBD2	TRBJ2-5	TRBV4-3	CASSQGVAGGPETQYF	TGCGCCAGCAGCCAGGGGGTAGCGGGAGGGCCGGAGACCCAGTACTTC
-	TRBD2	TRBJ2-7	TRBV6-7	CASSPFAGAYEQYF	TGTGCCAGCAGCCCATTTGCGGGGGCCTACGAGCAGTACTTC
-	TRBD2	TRBJ2-3	TRBV4-1	CASSQLGLAGAKLNTDTQYF	TGCGCCAGCAGCCAATTAGGACTAGCGGGAGCAAAGCTAAACACAGATACGCAGTATTTT
few	TRBD2	TRBJ2-1	TRBV18	CASSPVPGLSTYNEQFF	TGTGCCAGCTCACCGGTACCGGGACTAAGTACCTACAATGAGCAGTTCTTC
-	TRBD1	TRBJ1-1	TRBV5-1	CASSSGQGGTEAFF	TGCGCCAGCAGCTCCGGACAGGGAGGAACTGAAGCTTTCTTT
-	TRBD1	TRBJ1-1	TRBV4-2	CASRNRGKQNTEAFF	TGTGCCAGCAGGAACAGGGGGAAACAGAACACTGAAGCTTTCTTT
-	-	TRBJ1-3	TRBV7-8	CASSLGGDGNTIYF	TGTGCCAGCAGCTTAGGGGGGGACGGAAACACCATATATTTT
-	TRBD2	TRBJ2-5	TRBV5-4	CASSLRREGRETQYF	TGTGCCAGCAGCTTGCGGCGGGAGGGCCGGGAGACCCAGTACTTC
-	-	TRBJ2-7	TRBV5-6	CASSPGGRYEQYF	TGTGCCAGCAGCCCAGGAGGTCGCTACGAGCAGTACTTC
-	TRBD1	TRBJ2-7	TRBV7-8	CASSLARTGGYEQYF	TGTGCCAGCAGCTTAGCCCGGACAGGGGGCTACGAGCAGTACTTC
-	TRBD1	TRBJ2-5	TRBV7-9	CASSLRTGQETQYF	TGTGCCAGCAGTCTACGGACAGGTCAAGAGACCCAGTACTTC
-	TRBD2	TRBJ2-3	TRBV5-1	CASSLVAGADTQYF	TGCGCCAGCAGCTTGGTAGCGGGGGCAGATACGCAGTATTTT
-	TRBD1	TRBJ2-5	TRBV7-3	CASSRSGQQETQYF	TGTGCCAGCAGCCGATCGGGACAGCAAGAGACCCAGTACTTC
few	TRBD1	TRBJ1-4	TRBV4-1	CASSTQGGGNEKLFF	TGCGCCAGCAGCACTCAAGGGGGCGGGAATGAAAAACTGTTTTTT
-	-	TRBJ1-5	TRBV7-8	CASSLDRAGDQPQHF	TGTGCCAGCAGCTTAGACAGGGCGGGCGATCAGCCCCAGCATTTT
-	TRBD1	TRBJ2-7	TRBV6-1	CASSTRQGYEQYF	TGTGCCAGCAGTACCAGACAGGGCTACGAGCAGTACTTC
-	TRBD2	TRBJ2-5	TRBV7-9	CASSPRLAPETQYF	TGTGCCAGCAGCCCACGACTAGCTCCAGAGACCCAGTACTTC
-	TRBD1	TRBJ1-2	TRBV5-4	CASSSGIRGNYGYTF	TGTGCCAGCAGCTCCGGAATCAGGGGGAACTATGGCTACACCTTC
-	-	TRBJ2-5	TRBV13	CASSPRRGSGPTQYF	TGTGCCAGCAGCCCCCGGCGGGGTAGCGGCCCGACCCAGTACTTC
-	-	TRBJ1-1	TRBV5-1	CASSSGLRAFF	TGCGCCAGCAGCTCTGGACTGAGAGCTTTCTTT
few	-	TRBJ2-7	TRBV7-7	CASSFYNGLGLAYNSYEQYF	TGTGCCAGCAGCTTTTATAACGGTCTGGGGCTAGCGTACAACTCCTACGAGCAGTACTTC
-	TRBD1	TRBJ1-6	TRBV19	CASEQGTSYNSPLHF	TGTGCCAGTGAACAGGGGACCTCCTATAATTCACCCCTCCACTTT
-	TRBD1	TRBJ1-2	TRBV4-1	CASRRTGERGYTF	TGCGCCAGCAGACGGACAGGGGAGCGTGGCTACACCTTC